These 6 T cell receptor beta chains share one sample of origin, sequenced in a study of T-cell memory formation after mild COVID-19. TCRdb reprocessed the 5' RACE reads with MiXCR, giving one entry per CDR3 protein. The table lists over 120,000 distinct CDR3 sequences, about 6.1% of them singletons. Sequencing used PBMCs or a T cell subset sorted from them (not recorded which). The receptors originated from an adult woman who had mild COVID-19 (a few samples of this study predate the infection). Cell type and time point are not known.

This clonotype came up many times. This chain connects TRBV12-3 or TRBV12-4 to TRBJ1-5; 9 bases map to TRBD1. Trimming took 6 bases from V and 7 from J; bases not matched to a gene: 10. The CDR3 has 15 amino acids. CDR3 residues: CASRKGDRDRQPQHF. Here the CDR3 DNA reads TGTGCCAGCAGGAAAGGGGACAGGGATAGGCAGCCCCAGCATTTT.

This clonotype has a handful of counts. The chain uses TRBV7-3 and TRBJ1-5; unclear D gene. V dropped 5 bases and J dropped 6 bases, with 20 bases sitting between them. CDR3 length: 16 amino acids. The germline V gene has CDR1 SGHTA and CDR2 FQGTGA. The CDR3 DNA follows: TGTGCCAGCAGCCCGCGTTTGTTTCCCATTTCTCAGCCCCAGCATTTT. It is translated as CASSPRLFPISQPQHF.

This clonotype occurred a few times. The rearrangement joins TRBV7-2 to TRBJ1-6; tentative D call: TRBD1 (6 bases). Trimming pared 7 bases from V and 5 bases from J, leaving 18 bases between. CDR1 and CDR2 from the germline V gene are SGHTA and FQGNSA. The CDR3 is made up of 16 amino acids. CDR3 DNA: TGTGCCAGCACCCAAAGGGGGGCCGGCAATAATTCACCCCTCCACTTT. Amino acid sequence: CASTQRGAGNNSPLHF. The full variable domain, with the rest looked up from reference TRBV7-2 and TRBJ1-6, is GAGVSQSPSNKVTEKGKDVELRCDPISGHTALYWYRQSLGQGLEFLIYFQGNSAPDKSGLPSDRFSAERTGGSVSTLTIQRTQQEDSAVYLCASTQRGAGNNSPLHFGNGTRLTVT.

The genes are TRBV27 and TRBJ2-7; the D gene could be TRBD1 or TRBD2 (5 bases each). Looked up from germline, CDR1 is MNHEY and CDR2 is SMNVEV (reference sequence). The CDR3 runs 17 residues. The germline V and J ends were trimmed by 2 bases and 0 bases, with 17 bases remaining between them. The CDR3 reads CASSLRGREIYSYEQYF. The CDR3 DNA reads TGTGCCAGCAGTTTAAGGGGTAGGGAGATCTACTCCTACGAGCAGTACTTC.

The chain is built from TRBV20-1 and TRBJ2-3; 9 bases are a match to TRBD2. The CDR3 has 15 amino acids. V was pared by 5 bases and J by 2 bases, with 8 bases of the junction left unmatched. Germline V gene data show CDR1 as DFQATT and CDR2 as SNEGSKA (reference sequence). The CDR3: CSAEVRGGLTDTQYF. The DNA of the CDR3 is TGCAGTGCTGAGGTGCGGGGGGGGCTCACAGATACGCAGTATTTT.

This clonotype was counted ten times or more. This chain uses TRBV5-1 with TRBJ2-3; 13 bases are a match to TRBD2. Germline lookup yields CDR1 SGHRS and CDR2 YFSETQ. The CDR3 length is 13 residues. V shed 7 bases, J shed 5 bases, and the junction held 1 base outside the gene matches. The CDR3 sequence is CASGLAGEDTQYF. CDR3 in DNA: TGCGCCAGCGGACTAGCGGGGGAAGATACGCAGTATTTT.